Below, 32 T cell receptor beta chains from the same sample are listed, as sequenced in a study of glioma-infiltrating T cells. TCR alpha and beta CDR3 regions were amplified from RNA using iRepertoire nested multiplex PCR. TCRdb reprocessed the multiplex PCR reads via MiXCR and lists one record per CDR3 protein. The sample has around 180,000 distinct CDR3 sequences; 43% are singletons. The sequenced material came from glioma tissue, nonneoplastic brain tissue, or PBMCs (not recorded which). These receptor sequences come from a human donor with low-grade glioma or glioblastoma, undergoing nonglioma brain surgery, or in good health (not recorded which).

On this clonotype itself: This clone may be a read error of a much larger clone one base away. The chain joins TRBV2 to TRBJ1-1; 8 nucleotides line up with TRBD1. Trimming at V came to 6 bases and at J to 3 bases, leaving 6 bases not matched to a gene. The germline V gene encodes CDR1 SNHLY and CDR2 FYNNEI. This CDR3 contains 14 residues. The CDR3 loop is CASSLDREDTEAFF. For the CDR3, the DNA is TGTGCCAGCAGCTTGGACAGGGAGGACACTGAAGCTTTCTTT.

This clonotype was detected ten times or more. The V and J genes are TRBV7-9 and TRBJ1-2; the D is unclear. The CDR3 loop spans 14 amino acids. The V end lost 1 base, the J end lost 3 bases, and 9 bases lay between the germline ends. The V gene's germline CDR1 is SEHNR and CDR2 FQNEAQ (reference sequence). CDR3 amino acids: CASSLETQYYGYTF. CDR3 nucleotide sequence: TGTGCCAGCAGCTTAGAGACACAGTACTATGGCTACACCTTC.

This clonotype has more than one count but fewer than ten. Given the absence of the conserved phenylalanine or tryptophan at the CDR3 end, a read error is likely. The chain couples TRBV28 to TRBJ2-5, with D possibly TRBD1 on 6 matching bases. CDR3 length equals 16 residues. CDR1 and CDR2 from the germline V gene are MDHEN and SYDVKM. Trimming shortened V by 2 bases and J by 2 bases, and 15 bases separated the two germline ends. For the CDR3, the DNA is TGTGCCAGCAGTTTAGGGGCCAGGGGTTGGCAAGAGACCCAGTACCTC. Its translation is CASSLGARGWQETQYL.

Turning to this clonotype: A clone one base away is much larger, so this may be a read error. This chain joins TRBV28 and TRBJ2-1; D gene uncertain. The germline CDR1 and CDR2 sequences are MDHEN and SYDVKM. The CDR3 contains 13 residues. The V end was cut by 9 bases, the J end by 1 base, with 10 bases between. CDR3 loop: CARSPESYNEQFF. CDR3 coding DNA: TGTGCCAGAAGTCCCGAGTCCTACAATGAGCAGTTCTTC.

This clonotype turned up a few times. The J gene is TRBJ2-2, the V gene TRBV24-1; D not resolved. This CDR3 spans 15 amino acids. The V gene's germline CDR1 is KGHDR and CDR2 SFDVKD. The V end lost 4 bases, the J end lost 1 base, and 9 bases lay between the germline ends. The chain's CDR3 is CATSDPFGNTGELFF. In DNA, the CDR3 is TGTGCCACCAGTGACCCGTTTGGGAACACCGGGGAGCTGTTTTTT.

This clonotype was seen only a few times. This rearrangement joins TRBV24-1 to TRBJ2-1; TRBD2 matches at 13 bases. The CDR3 consists of 15 residues. V trimming: 7 bases; J trimming: 6 bases; junction bases outside the gene matches: 5. The germline V gene encodes CDR1 KGHDR and CDR2 SFDVKD. In nucleotides, the CDR3 is TGTGCCACCAGCCTGACTAGCGGGAGGATCAATGAGCAGTTCTTC. This codes for CATSLTSGRINEQFF.

The CDR3 protein is CASSPLAASYEQYF. The DNA for the CDR3 is TGTGCCAGCTCACCACTGGCAGCTTCCTACGAGCAGTACTTC. The V and J genes are TRBV18 and TRBJ2-7, with D uncertain. The germline gives CDR1 KGHSH, CDR2 LQKENI. The CDR3 spans 14 residues. With 1 base removed from V and 1 base from J, the gap between germline ends came to 8 bases.

Many counts were recorded for this clonotype. The chain recombines TRBV20-1 with TRBJ2-1; TRBD2 matches at 11 bases. The CDR3 loop spans 13 amino acids. CDR1 and CDR2 from the germline V gene are DFQATT and SNEGSKA (reference sequence). CDR3 sequence reads: CILPSGRSNEQFF. The CDR3 bases are TGCATTTTACCTAGCGGGAGGAGCAATGAGCAGTTCTTC.

Of note for this clonotype: A much larger clone differs by one base, so this may be a read error. This chain connects TRBV2 to TRBJ1-1, with D maybe TRBD1 (6 bases). This CDR3 spans 13 amino acids. CDR1 is SNHLY and CDR2 is FYNNEI in the germline V gene. The CDR3 here is CASRRTENTEALF. The DNA of the CDR3 is TGTGCCAGCAGACGGACAGAGAACACTGAAGCTTTATTT.

A remark on this clonotype: A clone one base away is much larger, so this may be a read error. V usage is TRBV7-6 and J usage is TRBJ2-7; 7 bases are shared with TRBD2. Looked up from germline, CDR1 is SGHVS and CDR2 is FNYEAQ. The CDR3 spans 14 residues. The CDR3 DNA reads as TGTGCCAGCAGTCTAAGCGGGACCTCCTACGAGCAGCACTTC. It codes for CASSLSGTSYEQHF. The variable domain in full, with the rest retrieved from reference TRBV7-6 and TRBJ2-7, is GAGVSQSPRYKVTKRGQDVALRCDPISGHVSLYWYRQALGQGPEFLTYFNYEAQQDKSGLPNDRFSAERPEGSISTLTIQRTEQRDSAMYRCASSLSGTSYEQHFGPGTRLTVT.

The V call is TRBV12-3 or TRBV12-4, the J call TRBJ2-7, with D possibly matching TRBD2 (5 bases). V was shortened by 5 bases and J by 4 bases, with 24 bases between the two germline ends. This CDR3 has 17 residues. In nucleotides, the CDR3 is TGTGCCAGCAGTCTACCCTCCGGGAAAAAGGTCGTTTACGAGCAGTACTTC. It yields the protein CASSLPSGKKVVYEQYF.

This clonotype showed up many times. The chain links TRBV27 to TRBJ1-5; possible D gene TRBD1, 5 bases. The germline gives CDR1 MNHEY, CDR2 SMNVEV (reference sequence). V gave up 5 bases and J gave up 3 bases, with 11 bases separating them. CDR3 length: 14 amino acids. CDR3 sequence: CASSTDTNNQPQHF. The CDR3 DNA reads as TGTGCCAGCAGTACGGACACGAACAATCAGCCCCAGCATTTT.

A remark on this clonotype: A much bigger clone sits one base away, suggesting this may be a read error. The J gene is TRBJ1-2, the V gene TRBV10-3; D remains ambiguous. There are 13 residues in the CDR3. Per the germline V gene, CDR1 is ENHRY and CDR2 is SYGVKD. In nucleotides, the CDR3 is TGTGCCATCAGTGAGTCGAGTAACTATGGCTACAACTTC. Translation: CAISESSNYGYNF.

Only one count was recorded for this clonotype. It may be a read error: a sequence one base away is much more abundant. No conserved phenylalanine or tryptophan ends this CDR3, so it is likely a read error. The chain is built from TRBV20-1 and TRBJ2-1; 12 bases map to TRBD2. The CDR3 is made up of 16 amino acids. Germline V CDR1 and CDR2: DFQATT, SNEGSKA (reference sequence). V was clipped by 2 bases and J by 7 bases; unmatched bases: 9. The CDR3 region is CSARRMGLAGGNEQFI. In DNA, the CDR3 is TGCAGTGCTAGAAGGATGGGGCTAGCGGGAGGGAATGAGCAGTTCATC.

In this sample, this clonotype turned up many times. V and J are TRBV28 and TRBJ2-1; 9 nucleotides line up with TRBD2. CDR3 length: 14 amino acids. Germline V gives CDR1 MDHEN, CDR2 SYDVKM. Germline trimming cut 6 bases from V and 5 bases from J; bases unmatched to any gene: 5. CDR3 nucleotide sequence: TGTGCCAGCAGCCCGGGACTAGCCCACAATGAGCAGTTCTTC. This codes for CASSPGLAHNEQFF.

This clonotype was recorded many times. The CDR3 sequence: CASESSGQETQYF. CDR3 in DNA: TGTGCCAGCGAGTCTAGCGGCCAAGAGACCCAGTACTTC. The chain combines TRBV6-1 with TRBJ2-5, with TRBD2 matching 7 bases. V lost 8 bases, J lost 1 base, and 4 bases stayed unmatched. Per the germline V gene, CDR1 is MNHNS and CDR2 is SASEGT. This CDR3 has 13 residues.

This clonotype was observed at least ten times. The rearrangement joins TRBV6-6 to TRBJ2-7; D remains unclear. Trimming cost V 0 bases and J 4 bases, with 10 bases left between them. Per the germline V gene, CDR1 is MNHNY and CDR2 is SVGAGI (reference sequence). This CDR3 is built from 14 residues. CDR3 loop: CASSYSASIYEQYF. The CDR3 DNA sequence: TGTGCCAGCAGTTACTCGGCGTCCATTTACGAGCAGTACTTC.

The table lists this clonotype with many counts. J is TRBJ2-3 and V is TRBV27, with 7 bases that match TRBD2. Germline V gene lookup returns CDR1 MNHEY and CDR2 SMNVEV (reference sequence). The CDR3 is 15 amino acids. V was pared by 5 bases and J by 4 bases, with 9 bases of the junction left unmatched. In nucleotides, the CDR3 is TGTGCCAGCAGTCCGTGGGCGGGAGTAGCAGATACGCAGTATTTT. Translation: CASSPWAGVADTQYF.

The chain uses TRBV19 and TRBJ2-7; 8 bases fit TRBD2. V lost 4 bases, J lost 7 bases, and 9 bases stayed unmatched. The CDR3 consists of 14 residues. From germline, CDR1 is LNHDA and CDR2 SQIVND (reference sequence). In DNA form, the CDR3 reads TGTGCCAGTAGTACCCCCAGCGGGAGAGGTGAGCAGTACTTC. It is translated as CASSTPSGRGEQYF.

The chain employs TRBV29-1 and TRBJ2-1, with 8 nucleotides matching TRBD2. The CDR3 totals 12 residues. Germline V CDR1 and CDR2: SQVTM, ANQGSEA. The ends lost 2 bases at V and 10 bases at J; junction bases unmatched: 4. The CDR3 sequence: CSVESGSGEQFF. In DNA, the CDR3 is TGCAGCGTTGAAAGCGGGAGCGGCGAGCAGTTCTTC.

This sequence joins TRBV5-1 and TRBJ2-7, with D possibly matching TRBD1 (5 bases). Looked up from germline, CDR1 is SGHRS and CDR2 is YFSETQ. Trimming cost V 5 bases and J 6 bases, with 15 bases left between them. The CDR3 has 13 residues. CDR3 nucleotides: TGCGCCAGCAGAACGGACGGCACAGGCGAGCAGTACTTC. It encodes CASRTDGTGEQYF.

This clonotype was observed many times. This chain connects TRBV20-1 to TRBJ2-1; 9 bases fit TRBD2. The junction had 8 bases not matched to a gene; V was cut back by 2 bases and J by 9 bases. The CDR3 has 14 amino acids. Germline CDR1 reads DFQATT; CDR2 reads SNEGSKA (reference sequence). The CDR3 spells CSARFGLATGEQFF. CDR3 nucleotides: TGCAGTGCTAGATTCGGACTAGCGACCGGTGAGCAGTTCTTC.

With respect to this clonotype: A clone one base away is much larger, so this may be a read error. The genes are TRBV2 and TRBJ1-5; no clear D gene. The CDR3 is 12 amino acids. CDR1 is SNHLY and CDR2 is FYNNEI in the germline V gene. DNA for the CDR3: TGTGCCAGCAGTGAAGTAAATCGGCCCCGGCATTTT. It encodes CASSEVNRPRHF.

This clonotype was observed a single time. A much larger clone is a single base away; this may be a read error. In this CDR3 the conserved last residue, phenylalanine or tryptophan, is missing, so a read error is likely. The genes are TRBV27 and TRBJ2-1, with 11 positions matching TRBD2. Per germline, CDR1 MNHEY and CDR2 SMNVEV (reference sequence). The CDR3 contains 17 residues. V dropped 4 bases and J dropped 9; count of bases not matched to a gene: 14. The CDR3 loop reads CASSSHRLAGGPGEQFL. CDR3 DNA: TGTGCCAGCAGTTCCCACCGATTAGCGGGAGGGCCCGGTGAGCAGTTCCTC.

This clonotype was picked up a small number of times. The J gene is TRBJ2-1, the V gene TRBV18; perhaps D is TRBD1 or TRBD2 (5 bases each). The CDR3 contains 16 residues. The germline CDR1 and CDR2 sequences are KGHSH and LQKENI. V lost 2 bases and J lost 2, with 13 bases in between. The CDR3 reads CASSPDLSGPYNEQFF. The CDR3 bases are TGTGCCAGCTCACCAGATCTCTCGGGACCCTACAATGAGCAGTTCTTC. Together with reference TRBV18 and TRBJ2-1, the CDR3 gives the full variable domain: NAGVMQNPRHLVRRRGQEARLRCSPMKGHSHVYWYRQLPEEGLKFMVYLQKENIIDESGMPKERFSAEFPKEGPSILRIQQVVRGDSAAYFCASSPDLSGPYNEQFFGPGTRLTVL.

This clonotype was counted a few times. V gene TRBV5-8 combines with J gene TRBJ2-1; tentative D call: TRBD1 (6 bases). This CDR3 contains 16 residues. V was cut by 4 bases and J by 0 bases, with 14 bases left in between. In germline, CDR1 is SGHTS, CDR2 YDEGEE. In DNA form, the CDR3 reads TGTGCCAGCAGCCCGAGGGACATCTACTCCTACAATGAGCAGTTCTTC. Protein: CASSPRDIYSYNEQFF.

This clonotype was counted at least ten times. V gene TRBV3-1 combines with J gene TRBJ2-7; D uncertain. Trimming pared 4 bases from V and 5 bases from J, leaving 12 bases between. The CDR3 has 13 amino acids. Germline V lookup: CDR1 LGHDT, CDR2 YNNKEL (reference sequence). As DNA, the CDR3 is TGTGCCAGCAGCCTCCATGAACGGGACGAGCAGTACTTC. It is translated as CASSLHERDEQYF.

This clonotype appeared a few times. Germline and junction disagree at one end, which may indicate a read error. J is TRBJ2-3 and V is TRBV29-1, with 8 bases that match TRBD2. This CDR3 contains 10 residues. Germline CDR1 and CDR2: SQVTM and ANQGSEA. The CDR3 loop is CSVEGGGLGF. The CDR3 DNA reads as TGCAGCGTTGAAGGTGGGGGACTAGGGTTT.

Points on this clonotype: This may be a read error, as it is one base from a much larger clone. This sequence joins TRBV24-1 and TRBJ2-3; D might be TRBD2 (5 bases). The CDR3 sequence is 15 residues long. In germline, CDR1 is KGHDR, CDR2 SFDVKD. Trimming left V 4 bases short and J 0 bases short, with 10 bases between. In DNA form, the CDR3 reads TGTGCCACCAGTGACACCAGGACTAGCACAGATACGCAGTATTTT. Its protein is CATSDTRTSTDTQYF.

With respect to this clonotype: This may arise from a read error, as a much more abundant clone is one base away. V and J are TRBV4-1 and TRBJ2-7; TRBD1 might be the D (6 bases). CDR1 is MGHRA, CDR2 YSYEKL, per germline. This CDR3 has 13 residues. CDR3 protein: CASIQDNLGGAHF. In nucleotides, the CDR3 is TGCGCCAGCATCCAAGATAATTTAGGGGGTGCCCACTTC.

As for this clonotype: This may come from a read error, since a much larger clone is one base off. The rearrangement joins TRBV18 to TRBJ1-1; 7 nucleotides match TRBD1. Germline CDR1 KGHSH, CDR2 LQKENI. The trim removed 3 bases at V and 4 bases at J, leaving 11 bases unmatched. The CDR3 totals 16 residues. This chain's CDR3 is CASSPSQDRFSTEAFF. CDR3 bases: TGTGCCAGCTCACCCTCTCAGGACAGGTTTAGCACTGAAGCTTTCTTT.

This clonotype was counted between two and nine times. The CDR3 reads CAWRRNTEAFF. In DNA, the CDR3 is TGTGCCTGGAGACGGAACACTGAAGCTTTCTTT. This chain uses TRBV30 with TRBJ1-1, with D hard to call. The length of the CDR3 is 11 residues. The V gene's germline CDR1 is GTSNPN and CDR2 SVGIG (reference sequence). Between the trimmed V and J ends, which lost 3 bases and 1 base, there was a span of 3 bases.